The 13 T cell receptor beta chains presented below share a single source sample, sequenced in a study of control samples from healthy donors and cancer patients. Some clones are missing from TCRdb's copy, which holds only in-frame ones; the method was immunoSEQ multiplex PCR. Here the sample spans about 140,000 clones, around 88% being singletons. The sequenced sample consisted of blood. The receptors come from a man aged 18 to 29 in good health.

The chain has TRBV4-2 and TRBJ1-3; D is uncertain. CDR3 length: 17 amino acids. The germline V gene has CDR1 LGHNA and CDR2 YNFKEQ. V lost 0 bases, J lost 2 bases, and 14 bases lay in between. This chain's CDR3 is CASSQDLAGRTGNTIYF. As DNA, the CDR3 is TGTGCCAGCAGCCAAGATTTGGCTGGACGTACTGGAAACACCATATATTTT.

The rearrangement joins TRBV11-3 to TRBJ2-7; unclear D gene. The V end lost 5 bases, the J end lost 4 bases, and 9 bases lay between the germline ends. The CDR3 has 12 amino acids. Germline lookup yields CDR1 SGHNT and CDR2 YENEEA. The CDR3 protein is CASSVDGYEQYF. CDR3 coding DNA: TGTGCCAGCAGCGTGGACGGGTACGAGCAGTACTTC.

The chain is built from TRBV19 and TRBJ1-2, with D tentatively TRBD1 (5 bases). CDR3 size: 13 residues. CDR1 and CDR2 from the germline V gene are LNHDA and SQIVND (reference sequence). V was pared by 1 base and J by 8 bases, with 11 bases between. CDR3 bases: TGTGCCAGTAGTATAGGGGGGAGCGGCGGCTACACCTTC. Its translation is CASSIGGSGGYTF.

J is TRBJ2-3 and V is TRBV6-4; no firm D call. The ends were cut back, 6 bases at V and 2 bases at J, with 9 bases in the middle. This CDR3 comprises 13 residues. CDR1 is MRHNA, CDR2 SNTAGT, per germline. The CDR3 protein is CASSPEFTDTQYF. As DNA, the CDR3 is TGTGCCAGCAGCCCTGAGTTCACAGATACGCAGTATTTT.

This chain connects TRBV10-3 to TRBJ2-7; 8 nucleotides align to TRBD2. The germline V gene has CDR1 ENHRY and CDR2 SYGVKD. V gave up 2 bases and J gave up 2 bases; unmatched junction bases: 8. This CDR3 contains 16 residues. In nucleotides, the CDR3 is TGTGCCATCAGTGAGGCCACTAGCGGAGCAACCTACGAGCAGTACTTC. Its translation is CAISEATSGATYEQYF.

With regard to this clone: A junction boundary mismatches the germline segment, possibly from a read error. The V call is TRBV7-3, the J call TRBJ2-1; TRBD2 agrees at 13 bases. The CDR3 extends over 18 amino acids. Per the germline V gene, CDR1 is SGHTA and CDR2 is FQGTGA. The CDR3 DNA sequence: TGTGCCAGCAGCCTAACGGATAGCGGGACTAGCGGGGTTAATGAGCAGTTCTTC. Translation gives CASSLTDSGTSGVNEQFF.

The chain links TRBV6-1 to TRBJ1-1; D is undetermined. The V end was cut by 3 bases, the J end by 1 base, with 6 bases between. The germline V gene has CDR1 MNHNS and CDR2 SASEGT. The CDR3 has 13 amino acids. Written as DNA, the CDR3 is TGTGCCAGCAGTGACGGACGGAACACTGAAGCTTTCTTT. This codes for CASSDGRNTEAFF.

This chain connects TRBV5-1 to TRBJ1-4; D call uncertain. The CDR3 runs to 12 residues. The germline CDR1 and CDR2 sequences are SGHRS and YFSETQ. Trimming took 0 bases from V and 5 from J, leaving 2 bases between them. The CDR3 nucleotides are TGCGCCAGCAGCTTGGAAAATGAAAAACTGTTTTTT. Its translation is CASSLENEKLFF.

The rearrangement links TRBV9 to TRBJ2-3; 11 nucleotides match TRBD2. CDR3 length equals 15 residues. The V gene's germline CDR1 is SGDLS and CDR2 YYNGEE. V lost 1 base to trimming and J lost 3 bases; unmatched junction nucleotides: 1. This CDR3 reads CASSVLAGGTDTQYF. In nucleotides, the CDR3 is TGTGCCAGCAGCGTACTAGCGGGGGGAACAGATACGCAGTATTTT. The full variable domain, completed using reference TRBV9 and TRBJ2-3, is DSGVTQTPKHLITATGQRVTLRCSPRSGDLSVYWYQQSLDQGLQFLIQYYNGEERAKGNILERFSAQQFPDLHSELNLSSLELGDSALYFCASSVLAGGTDTQYFGPGTRLTVL.

This rearrangement joins TRBV7-8 to TRBJ2-3; unclear D gene. Deletions cut 1 base from V and 6 bases from J, with 8 bases between. Germline CDR1 is SGHVS and CDR2 is FQNEAQ. The CDR3 loop spans 13 amino acids. For the CDR3, the DNA is TGTGCCAGCAGCTTAGGGGGTTCGGATACGCAGTATTTT. It encodes CASSLGGSDTQYF.

This clone was detected only a few times. The chain recombines TRBV4-3 with TRBJ1-6; TRBD1 matches 10 bases. Germline V lookup: CDR1 LGHNA, CDR2 YSLEER. V shed 3 bases and J 9 bases; nucleotides not matched to a gene: 11. The length of the CDR3 is 17 residues. CDR3 nucleotides: TGCGCCAGCAGCCAGTCCGCCGGGACAGGGGTTAGTTCACCCCTCCACTTT. Translated, it gives CASSQSAGTGVSSPLHF.

V is TRBV7-6 and J is TRBJ2-1, with TRBD2 identical over 9 bases. This CDR3 is built from 17 residues. Germline assignment: CDR1 SGHVS and CDR2 FNYEAQ. V lost 5 bases to trimming and J lost 4 bases; unmatched junction nucleotides: 12. The CDR3 coding sequence is TGTGCCAGCAGCCAAGGGGCTAGCGGGACTCTTTACAATGAGCAGTTCTTC. Amino acid sequence: CASSQGASGTLYNEQFF.

In DNA, the CDR3 is TGTGCCAGCTCACCACCTAACCAAGAGACCCAGTACTTC. It translates to CASSPPNQETQYF. The chain joins TRBV18 to TRBJ2-5; D is undetermined. CDR1 is KGHSH, CDR2 LQKENI, per germline. V lost 0 bases, J lost 0 bases, and 2 bases lay in between. This CDR3 contains 13 residues.